This is a list of T cell receptor beta chains from one sample in a study of blood T cells in healthy people across ages. TCRdb processed the 5' RACE reads anew with MiXCR; each CDR3 protein has one entry. In the table there are approximately 780,000 distinct CDR3 sequences, roughly 24% of which are singletons. These data were likewise used in another study, on T cells of mothers and their children.

Sequenced input: blood. These receptors all come from a boy aged 5-17 years in good health. CDR3s include the opening cysteine and the closing phenylalanine or tryptophan. The order of the fields is J gene, V gene, clone size, D gene, CDR3 DNA, CDR3 protein. The D gene is left open where the match is weak. Not every row has a clone size; where given, it reads once, few, many or a size class.

TRBJ2-7 TRBV10-3 few - TGTGCCATCAGCCGGGAGCTATTTGTGTACGAGCAGTACTTC CAISRELFVYEQYF
TRBJ2-3 TRBV7-8 many TRBD1 TGTGCCAGCAGCGTCGACAGGGCGGGCACAGATACGCAGTATTTT CASSVDRAGTDTQYF
TRBJ2-5 TRBV25-1 - - TGTGCCAGCAGTGAAACCACAGGGATTGGCCAAGAGACCCAGTACTTC CASSETTGIGQETQYF
TRBJ2-3 TRBV29-1 few - TGCAGCGACTCCGATACGCAGTATTTT CSDSDTQYF
TRBJ1-1 TRBV7-9 - - TGTGCCAGCAGCGGAGGGGGTGTGGGGAACACTGAAGCTTTCTTT CASSGGGVGNTEAFF
TRBJ2-1 TRBV9 - - TGTGCCAGCAGCGTAGACGGGGCGGTCAATGAGCAGTTCTTC CASSVDGAVNEQFF
TRBJ1-1 TRBV2 few - TGTGCCAGCCGGGACGGGGGGCGGAACACTGAAGCTTTCTTT CASRDGGRNTEAFF
TRBJ1-1 TRBV6-6 - - TGTGCCAGCACCCAGGGGAGATACGATGAAGCTTTCTTT CASTQGRYDEAFF
TRBJ1-1 TRBV9 - - TGTGCCAGCAGCGTAAGACCTAGCCAAAACACTGAAGCTTTCTTT CASSVRPSQNTEAFF
TRBJ2-3 TRBV28 - - TGTGCCAGCAGACAACCCGGGACGCTCACAGATACGCAGTATTTT CASRQPGTLTDTQYF
TRBJ2-5 TRBV25-1 - - TGTGCCAGCAGTGAGGTGGCTCTCCCCTCCGAGACCCAGTACTTC CASSEVALPSETQYF
TRBJ2-2 TRBV10-3 few TRBD2 TGTGCCATCAGTGGACTAGCGGTGAACACCGGGGAGCTGTTTTTT CAISGLAVNTGELFF
TRBJ1-4 TRBV29-1 - - TGCAGCGTTGACCTTCCTAGGGGCGGCGAAAAACTGTTTTTT CSVDLPRGGEKLFF
TRBJ1-4 TRBV4-1 - TRBD1 TGCGCCAGCAGCCAAGAAGGGAACAGGGGGATGGGTGAAAAACTGTTTTTT CASSQEGNRGMGEKLFF
TRBJ2-7 TRBV29-1 few - TGCAGCGGACGAAAAAAGAGCCCAAGCTCCTACGAGCAGTACTTC CSGRKKSPSSYEQYF
TRBJ1-2 TRBV20-1 - - TGCAGTGCCTCACAGGGTCCCAACTATGGCTACACCTTC CSASQGPNYGYTF
TRBJ1-2 TRBV12-3/TRBV12-4 - - TGTGCCAGCAGTTTTACGCAAGGGGGGGCTAACTATGGCTACACCTTC CASSFTQGGANYGYTF
TRBJ1-1 TRBV27 few - TGTGCCAGCTCCCTGGGCATCAGCACTGAAGCTTTCTTT CASSLGISTEAFF
TRBJ2-6 TRBV18 few - TGTGCCAGCTCTCTTAATGACGGCTCTGGGGCCAACGTCCTGACTTTC CASSLNDGSGANVLTF
TRBJ2-2 TRBV29-1 many TRBD1 TGCAGCGTTCCTTCGGACAGGGCGAACACCGGGGAGCTGTTTTTT CSVPSDRANTGELFF
TRBJ1-2 TRBV15 few - TGTGCCACCAGCAGAGGGACGGGACGGATAAACTATGGCTACACCTTC CATSRGTGRINYGYTF
TRBJ2-5 TRBV28 few - TGTGCCAGCAGTTTACTGCGGGGACCAAGGAACATGGAGACCCAGTACTTC CASSLLRGPRNMETQYF
TRBJ1-2 TRBV7-9 - TRBD1 TGTGCCAGCAGCCTACCAGCCAGGGACAGCATCTATGGCTACACCTTC CASSLPARDSIYGYTF
TRBJ1-6 TRBV5-1 few TRBD1 TGCGCCAGCAGCAGCTCCGGGACAGTTTATTCACCCCTCCACTTT CASSSSGTVYSPLHF
TRBJ1-4 TRBV12-3/TRBV12-4 many TRBD1 TGTGCCAGCAGCCGGGACAGGGACAATGAAAAACTGTTTTTT CASSRDRDNEKLFF
TRBJ2-1 TRBV7-9 - TRBD2 TGTGCCAGCAGCTCGCTCGGGACTAGCGGGGGGGCAATATTGAATGAGCAGTTCTTC CASSSLGTSGGAILNEQFF
TRBJ1-1 TRBV2 - - TGTGCCAGCAGTCTGGATCGCGAACCTAAAGCTTTCTTT CASSLDREPKAFF
TRBJ2-5 TRBV7-6 few TRBD2 TGTGCCAGCAGCTTAGCAAGAGCGGGGGGGCCAGAGACCCAGTACTTC CASSLARAGGPETQYF